The 27 T cell receptor beta chains below were found in one sample sequenced in a study of Graves' ophthalmopathy and Graves' hyperthyroidism. Amplified TCR beta CDR3 regions were obtained using RNA transcripts as template. First-round RT-PCR employed HTBI primers, with a second-round multiplex PCR after it. TCRdb reanalysed the multiplex PCR reads using MiXCR and keeps one entry per CDR3 protein. The data show 220,000 or so distinct CDR3 sequences, roughly 21% seen once. The specimen was peripheral blood. The source of these receptors is a woman between 50 and 59 years old with Graves' ophthalmopathy.

This clonotype was seen ten or more times. The chain recombines TRBV15 with TRBJ2-7; 11 bases fit TRBD1. Germline CDR1 is LNHNV and CDR2 is YYDKDF (reference sequence). V trimming: 6 bases; J trimming: 6 bases; junction bases outside the gene matches: 13. The CDR3 has 16 residues. The CDR3 region has the DNA TGTGCCACCAGAAAGGTCGGGACAGGGGGATTGGGCGAGCAGTACTTC. Translating gives CATRKVGTGGLGEQYF.

This clonotype was found a few times. This chain links TRBV7-9 with TRBJ1-3; D gene uncertain. V was cut by 1 base and J by 1 base, with 8 bases left in between. This CDR3 is built from 15 residues. From germline, CDR1 is SEHNR and CDR2 FQNEAQ (reference sequence). The CDR3 region is CASSLGTGSGNTIYF. CDR3 coding DNA: TGTGCCAGCAGCTTAGGGACCGGGTCTGGAAACACCATATATTTT.

The chain employs TRBV20-1 and TRBJ1-5; a weak D match, TRBD1 (5 bases). V dropped 0 bases and J dropped 5 bases, with 11 bases sitting between them. The CDR3 is 14 residues long. Germline V gene sequence: CDR1 DFQATT, CDR2 SNEGSKA (reference sequence). The CDR3 loop reads CSAREGGTYQPQHF. The CDR3 DNA reads as TGCAGTGCTAGAGAGGGAGGGACGTATCAGCCCCAGCATTTT.

This clonotype has a count of ten or more. The CDR3 DNA reads TGCAGTGCCCCAGGGCAGGGGACGGACGTTGCTTTCTTT. As protein: CSAPGQGTDVAFF. The rearrangement uses TRBV20-1 and TRBJ1-1, with a possible D match to TRBD1 (6 bases). CDR1 is DFQATT and CDR2 is SNEGSKA in the germline V gene (reference sequence). The CDR3 length is 13 residues. Trimming removed 6 bases from V and 11 bases from J, with 22 bases in between.

This clonotype has ten or more counts. V gene TRBV19 combines with J gene TRBJ1-6; maybe TRBD1 (5 bases). Germline V lookup: CDR1 LNHDA, CDR2 SQIVND (reference sequence). The CDR3 covers 15 residues. V lost 7 bases and J lost 4, with 14 bases in between. The CDR3 loop reads CASKPTATYNSPLHF. Written as DNA, the CDR3 is TGTGCCAGTAAACCGACAGCCACGTATAATTCACCCCTCCACTTT.

At least ten counts were recorded for this clonotype. J is TRBJ2-7 and V is TRBV19; D gene uncertain. The CDR3 is 13 residues long. Germline V lookup: CDR1 LNHDA, CDR2 SQIVND (reference sequence). V was shortened by 1 base and J by 4 bases, with 8 bases between the two germline ends. The CDR3 sequence is CASSIVPSYEQYF. DNA of the CDR3: TGTGCCAGTAGTATAGTCCCCAGTTACGAGCAGTACTTC.

This clonotype was seen many times. The chain couples TRBV9 to TRBJ2-7; 9 nucleotides align to TRBD1. CDR1 is SGDLS and CDR2 is YYNGEE in the germline V gene. Trimming removed 3 bases from V and 3 bases from J; junction bases left unmatched: 7. The CDR3 totals 15 residues. The CDR3 sequence: CASSASGTGSYEQYF. CDR3 sequence (DNA): TGTGCCAGCAGCGCTTCCGGGACAGGGAGCTACGAGCAGTACTTC.

This clonotype was observed at least ten times. CDR3 amino acids: CASSRNRESNQPQHF. As DNA, the CDR3 is TGTGCCAGCAGTCGTAACAGGGAAAGCAATCAGCCCCAGCATTTT. This rearrangement joins TRBV6-1 to TRBJ1-5, with a possible D match to TRBD1 (6 bases). CDR3 size: 15 residues. Germline V CDR1 and CDR2: MNHNS, SASEGT. V shed 5 bases and J shed 1 base, with 12 bases lying between them.

About this clonotype: At one of its ends the junction is not consistent with the germline gene, which may arise from a read error. The chain has TRBV19 and TRBJ2-7; D gene uncertain. This CDR3 comprises 15 residues. Germline CDR1 reads LNHDA; CDR2 reads SQIVND (reference sequence). The CDR3 loop is CASSPDPSATSERYF. The CDR3 DNA reads TGTGCCAGTAGTCCAGACCCTTCAGCCACTTCCGAGCGGTACTTC.

This clonotype was seen repeatedly, ten times or more. The chain carries TRBV7-2 and TRBJ2-7; possibly TRBD1 or TRBD2 for D (5 bases each). The CDR3 runs 13 residues. Trimming shortened V by 4 bases and J by 3 bases, and 10 bases separated the two germline ends. Looked up from germline, CDR1 is SGHTA and CDR2 is FQGNSA. CDR3 sequence reads: CASSSGPGYEQYF. The DNA for the CDR3 is TGTGCCAGCAGCTCGGGACCCGGCTACGAGCAGTACTTC.

CDR3: CAIRNRESYEQYF. The CDR3 DNA is TGTGCCATCAGAAACAGGGAGTCCTACGAGCAGTACTTC. V usage is TRBV6-1 and J usage is TRBJ2-7; tentative D call: TRBD1 (6 bases). Germline V gene data show CDR1 as MNHNS and CDR2 as SASEGT. CDR3 size: 13 residues. Between the trimmed V and J ends, which lost 10 bases and 1 base, there was a span of 14 bases.

This clonotype has at least ten counts. The V and J genes are TRBV2 and TRBJ2-6, with D unclear. V was shortened by 4 bases and J by 6 bases, with 10 bases between the two germline ends. The germline CDR1 and CDR2 sequences are SNHLY and FYNNEI. There are 14 residues in the CDR3. CDR3 sequence: CASSGTWAANVLTF. The CDR3 bases are TGTGCCAGCAGTGGGACGTGGGCGGCCAACGTCCTGACTTTC.

The DNA of the CDR3 is TGTGCCACCGGAAGGGACAGCCAAGAGACCCAGTACTTC. It is translated as CATGRDSQETQYF. V usage is TRBV24-1 and J usage is TRBJ2-5, with 7 bases aligning to TRBD1. Germline V gene data show CDR1 as KGHDR and CDR2 as SFDVKD. This CDR3 has 13 residues. The junction had 4 bases not matched to a gene; V was cut back by 9 bases and J by 1 base.

This clonotype was counted only a few times. The gene calls are TRBV20-1 and TRBJ2-5, with 11 bases identical to TRBD2. J lost 3 bases, V lost 6 bases, and 3 bases had no gene match. This CDR3 comprises 13 residues. The germline V gene encodes CDR1 DFQATT and CDR2 SNEGSKA (reference sequence). The CDR3 is CSAPGLAEETQYF. As DNA, the CDR3 is TGCAGTGCCCCGGGACTAGCGGAAGAGACCCAGTACTTC.

This clonotype was seen at least ten times. The chain employs TRBV6-5 and TRBJ1-2; possible D gene TRBD1, 6 bases. CDR1 and CDR2 (germline): MNHEY, SVGAGI. The CDR3 runs to 12 residues. Deletions cut 5 bases from V and 4 bases from J, with 8 bases between. In nucleotides, the CDR3 is TGTGCCAGCAGTCAGGGGTTCTATGGCTACACCTTC. Amino acid sequence: CASSQGFYGYTF.

This clonotype was observed at least ten times. The rearrangement links TRBV2 to TRBJ1-1; the D is unclear. Germline V gene data show CDR1 as SNHLY and CDR2 as FYNNEI. V lost 7 bases to trimming and J lost 1 base, with 13 bases between them. This CDR3 has 14 residues. CDR3 in DNA: TGTGCCAGCATTTGGAACGGAGCGAACACTGAAGCTTTCTTT. Its translation is CASIWNGANTEAFF.

This clonotype was counted a few times. One base away lies a much larger clone, so this may be a sequencing read error. V is TRBV5-1 and J is TRBJ1-1; a possible D gene is TRBD1 (5 bases). CDR1 is SGHRS and CDR2 is YFSETQ in the germline V gene. This CDR3 is built from 14 residues. V shed 7 bases and J shed 0 bases, with 13 bases lying between them. The CDR3 DNA reads as TGCGCCAGCGGGGACGGCGGATTGAACACTGAAGCTTTCTTT. It codes for CASGDGGLNTEAFF.

This clonotype was counted at least ten times. CDR3 nucleotides: TGTGCCAGCAGCCCCTGGGGCCGCTCAATGAACACTGAAGCTTTCTTT. It specifies CASSPWGRSMNTEAFF. This chain links TRBV6-1 with TRBJ1-1, with D possibly matching TRBD1 (5 bases). This CDR3 spans 16 amino acids. The germline CDR1 and CDR2 sequences are MNHNS and SASEGT. V lost 6 bases, J lost 0 bases, and 17 bases lay in between.

CDR3 sequence: CASSLFGVGYTF. Written as DNA, the CDR3 is TGCGCCAGCAGCTTGTTCGGGGTTGGCTACACCTTC. The rearrangement joins TRBV5-1 to TRBJ1-2; no definite D call. Trimming shortened V by 1 base and J by 7 bases, and 8 bases separated the two germline ends. Germline loops: CDR1 SGHRS, CDR2 YFSETQ. CDR3 length equals 12 residues. The full variable domain, its missing parts supplied by reference TRBV5-1 and TRBJ1-2, is KAGVTQTPRYLIKTRGQQVTLSCSPISGHRSVSWYQQTPGQGLQFLFEYFSETQRNKGNFPGRFSGRQFSNSRSEMNVSTLELGDSALYLCASSLFGVGYTFGSGTRLTVV.

This clonotype was seen ten or more times. J is TRBJ2-2 and V is TRBV20-1; D is undetermined. V lost 1 base and J lost 7, with 7 bases in between. Germline-derived CDR1 and CDR2 are DFQATT and SNEGSKA (reference sequence). This CDR3 is 12 amino acids long. In nucleotides, the CDR3 is TGCAGTGCTAGAGGCCCAGGCGGGGAGCTGTTTTTT. Translation: CSARGPGGELFF.

This clonotype was recorded many times. In DNA form, the CDR3 reads TGCGCCAGCAGCTTGAAGGCGAATTCACCCCTCCACTTT. Translation gives CASSLKANSPLHF. The rearrangement uses TRBV5-1 and TRBJ1-6; D gene uncertain. From germline, CDR1 is SGHRS and CDR2 YFSETQ. V was trimmed by 1 base and J by 7 bases, leaving 6 bases between them. The CDR3 runs 13 residues.

This sequence joins TRBV20-1 and TRBJ1-5; the match to TRBD1 covers 8 bases. This CDR3 is 15 amino acids long. The germline V gene encodes CDR1 DFQATT and CDR2 SNEGSKA (reference sequence). V was pared by 7 bases and J by 3 bases, with 11 bases of the junction left unmatched. Here the CDR3 DNA reads TGCAGTGTCATAACAGGGGGATCCCTCAATCAGCCCCAGCATTTT. Encoded protein: CSVITGGSLNQPQHF.

This clonotype was detected ten times or more. The rearrangement joins TRBV20-1 to TRBJ1-3; D is undetermined. V lost 5 bases, J lost 0 bases, and 5 bases lay in between. Germline assignment: CDR1 DFQATT and CDR2 SNEGSKA (reference sequence). There are 12 residues in the CDR3. In nucleotides, the CDR3 is TGCAGTGCTTTTAGCTCTGGAAACACCATATATTTT. This gives the protein CSAFSSGNTIYF.

The gene calls are TRBV12-5 and TRBJ1-2, with a possible D match to TRBD1 (5 bases). CDR1 is LGHNT and CDR2 is FRNRAP in the germline V gene. The CDR3 spans 13 residues. The CDR3 DNA reads as TGTGCAAGCGAACGGGGCGCGTCGGTTGGCTACACCTTC. This sequence encodes CASERGASVGYTF.

This clonotype was picked up many times. The gene calls are TRBV10-3 and TRBJ1-3; D remains ambiguous. The CDR3 has 15 amino acids. Germline V gene sequence: CDR1 ENHRY, CDR2 SYGVKD. Trimming stripped 10 bases from V and 0 bases from J, with 16 bases between. DNA of the CDR3: TGTGCCACAAGGGAGGGAATGAGCTCTGGAAACACCATATATTTT. Translation: CATREGMSSGNTIYF.

This clonotype was seen ten or more times. The chain carries TRBV11-2 and TRBJ2-7; 10 positions agree with TRBD2. Losses at the gene ends were 3 bases for V and 6 bases for J; bases not matched to a gene: 5. CDR3 length: 14 amino acids. From germline, CDR1 is SGHAT and CDR2 FQNNGV. The CDR3 region is CASSFPGLAFEQYF. In DNA, the CDR3 is TGTGCCAGCAGCTTTCCGGGACTAGCGTTCGAGCAGTACTTC.

Points on this clonotype: With a much larger clone just one base away, this may be a read error. This chain uses TRBV6-2 or TRBV6-3 with TRBJ2-1; weak D call: TRBD2 (5 bases). The CDR3 length is 16 residues. Trimming left V 8 bases short and J 0 bases short, with 17 bases between. The V gene's germline CDR1 is MNHEY and CDR2 SVGEGT. CDR3 nucleotides: TGTGCCAGCCTACTAGTGGGTATCGGCTCCTACAATGAGCAGTTCTTC. Protein sequence: CASLLVGIGSYNEQFF.